These 3 T cell receptor beta chains were all obtained from the same sample, sequenced in a study of cytomegalovirus exposure and HLA in healthy donors (dated by TCRdb to about 2017). Receptor libraries were prepared by the immunoSEQ multiplex PCR assay. For the multiplex PCR, a mixture combining 60 forward primers for TCR Vbeta segments and 13 reverse primers for TCR Jbeta segments was used. This immuneACCESS table, as held by TCRdb, lists in-frame sequences with V and J called but not all clones. Of the missing ones, under half trace to an unresolved V gene in checked studies; the others have no known cause. The table for this sample lists approximately 190,000 clones; approximately 78% of them were counted only once. 0.7% to 0.95% of the sample belongs to the ten largest clones. Sequencing was carried out using PBMCs. Source of these receptors: a woman younger than 30 in good health and CMV-seronegative.

The V call is TRBV2, the J call TRBJ2-6; 8 bases fit TRBD1. Germline V CDR1 and CDR2: SNHLY, FYNNEI. CDR3 length: 16 amino acids. The junction had 2 bases not matched to a gene; V was cut back by 3 bases and J by 1 base. CDR3 bases: TGTGCCAGCAGTGAGACAGGGGTATCTGGGGCCAACGTCCTGACTTTC. The encoded protein is CASSETGVSGANVLTF. The full variable domain, completed using reference TRBV2 and TRBJ2-6, is EPEVTQTPSHQVTQMGQEVILRCVPISNHLYFYWYRQILGQKVEFLVSFYNNEISEKSEIFDDQFSVERPDGSNFTLKIRSTKLEDSAMYFCASSETGVSGANVLTFGAGSRLTVL.

The V gene is TRBV5-1, the J gene TRBJ2-5; a weak D match, TRBD2 (6 bases). Per the germline V gene, CDR1 is SGHRS and CDR2 is YFSETQ. This CDR3 has 14 residues. Trimming took 1 base from V and 4 from J, leaving 11 bases between them. CDR3 in amino acids: CASSLWGEAETQYF. The CDR3 DNA sequence: TGCGCCAGCAGCTTGTGGGGGGAAGCAGAGACCCAGTACTTC. Combining the CDR3 with reference TRBV5-1 and TRBJ2-5 gives the whole variable domain KAGVTQTPRYLIKTRGQQVTLSCSPISGHRSVSWYQQTPGQGLQFLFEYFSETQRNKGNFPGRFSGRQFSNSRSEMNVSTLELGDSALYLCASSLWGEAETQYFGPGTRLLVL.

This clone was counted once. The V and J genes are TRBV7-2 and TRBJ2-1; the D gene is possibly TRBD2 (6 bases). This CDR3 comprises 11 residues. V was clipped by 4 bases and J by 15 bases, with 13 bases between them. Germline lookup yields CDR1 SGHTA and CDR2 FQGNSA. CDR3 sequence reads: CASSSSRDLFF. The CDR3 DNA is TGTGCCAGCAGCTCCTCGAGGGACTTGTTCTTC.